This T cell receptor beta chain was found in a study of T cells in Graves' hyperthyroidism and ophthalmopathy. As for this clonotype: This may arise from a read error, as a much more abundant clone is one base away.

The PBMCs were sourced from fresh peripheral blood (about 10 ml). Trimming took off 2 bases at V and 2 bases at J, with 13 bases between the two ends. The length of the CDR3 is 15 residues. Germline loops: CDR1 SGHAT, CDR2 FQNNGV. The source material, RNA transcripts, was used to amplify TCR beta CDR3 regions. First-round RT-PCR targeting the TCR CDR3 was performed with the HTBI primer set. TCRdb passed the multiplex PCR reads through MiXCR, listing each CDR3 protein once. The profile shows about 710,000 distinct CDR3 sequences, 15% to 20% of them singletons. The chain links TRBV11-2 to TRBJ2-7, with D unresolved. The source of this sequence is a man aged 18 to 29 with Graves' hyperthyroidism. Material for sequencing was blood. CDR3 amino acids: CASSLQSLGTYEQYF. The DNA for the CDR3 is TGTGCCAGCAGCTTACAATCTCTGGGTACCTACGAGCAGTACTTC. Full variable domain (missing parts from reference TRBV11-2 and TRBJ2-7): EAGVAQSPRYKIIEKRQSVAFWCNPISGHATLYWYQQILGQGPKLLIQFQNNGVVDDSQLPKDRFSAERLKGVDSTLKIQPAKLEDSAVYLCASSLQSLGTYEQYFGPGTRLTVT.